The source of this T cell receptor beta chain is a study of early T cells in non-severe SARS-CoV-2 infection. TCRdb passed the 5' RACE reads through MiXCR, listing each CDR3 protein once. The sample lists more than 90,000 distinct CDR3 sequences, roughly an eighth seen once, with 2% to 2.5% in the top ten. The CDR3 has 13 residues. V lost 3 bases and J 5 bases, leaving 7 bases between the germline ends. The germline V gene has CDR1 LGHDT and CDR2 YNNKEL (reference sequence). Study-level results: Anti-spike CD8 specificities were favored by VDJdb matching, whose results missed private and CD4 specificities.

Many counts were recorded for this clonotype. The antigen is not known. Input material: whole blood. The sequence derives from an adult who was a healthcare worker with PCR-confirmed SARS-CoV-2 infection or an uninfected control (not recorded which). The chain carries TRBV3-1 and TRBJ1-4; D might be TRBD1 (6 bases). The CDR3: CASSQRGNEKLFF. DNA of the CDR3: TGTGCCAGCAGCCAGAGGGGGAATGAAAAACTGTTTTTT. The full variable domain, in which reference TRBV3-1 and TRBJ1-4 provide the parts outside the CDR3, is DTAVSQTPKYLVTQMGNDKSIKCEQNLGHDTMYWYKQDSKKFLKIMFSYNNKELIINETVPNRFSPKSPDKAHLNLHINSLELGDSAVYFCASSQRGNEKLFFGSGTQLSVL.